The entry that follows covers one T cell receptor beta chain sequence. This sample was taken from a study of blood T cell repertoires in COVID-19. The overall study: COVID-19 samples, acute and convalescent, were from the United States, Italy and Spain.

The germline V gene has CDR1 GTSNPN and CDR2 SVGIG (reference sequence). CDR3 length: 15 residues. Trimming cost V 0 bases and J 6 bases; bases outside gene matches: 7. The method was immunoSEQ multiplex PCR; TCRdb's version includes in-frame clones alone and lacks a portion of them. The data show roughly 35,000 clones, 85% seen once. The sequence derives from a human donor with acute or convalescent COVID-19. The donor label of this sample is uncertain. The material sequenced was peripheral blood. The V gene is TRBV30, the J gene TRBJ2-3; 9 bases match TRBD1. CDR3 amino acids: CAWSVLGQGIDTQYF. For the CDR3, the DNA is TGTGCCTGGAGTGTACTGGGACAGGGTATTGATACGCAGTATTTT.